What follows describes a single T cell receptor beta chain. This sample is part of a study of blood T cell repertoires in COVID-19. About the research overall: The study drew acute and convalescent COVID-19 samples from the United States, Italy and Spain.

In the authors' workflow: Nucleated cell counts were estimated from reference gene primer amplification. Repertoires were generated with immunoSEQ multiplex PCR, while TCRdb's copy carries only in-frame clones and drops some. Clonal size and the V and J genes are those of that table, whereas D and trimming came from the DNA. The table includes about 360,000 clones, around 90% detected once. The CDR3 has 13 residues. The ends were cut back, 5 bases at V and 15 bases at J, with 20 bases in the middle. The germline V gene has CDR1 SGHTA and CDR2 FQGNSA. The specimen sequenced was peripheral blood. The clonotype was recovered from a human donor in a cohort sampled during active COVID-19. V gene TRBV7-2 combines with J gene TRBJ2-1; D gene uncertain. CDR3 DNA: TGTGCCAGCAGCGACGAACTAAGCAGCCGACGGTTCTTC. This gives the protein CASSDELSSRRFF.